These T cell receptor beta chains were read from a single sample in a study of cytomegalovirus exposure and HLA in healthy donors. Here immunoSEQ multiplex PCR was the method, and the copy in TCRdb shows in-frame clones only, minus some. Of about 170,000 clones in the sample, nearly 90% were seen once. Sequencing was performed on PBMCs. These receptors were obtained from a young woman in good health and CMV-seropositive. Both conserved end residues are part of each CDR3. D genes are given only for firm matches. Expanded clones get a size class; other rows say once, few or many, or leave the size out.

CDR3 length | D gene | J gene | clone size | V gene | CDR3 protein | CDR3 DNA
15 | . | TRBJ2-7 | . | TRBV4-3 | CASSQAWDISYEQYF | TGCGCCAGCAGCCAAGCATGGGACATCTCCTACGAGCAGTACTTC
15 | TRBD2 | TRBJ2-7 | . | TRBV6-6 | CASSYGTSGDYEQYF | TGTGCCAGCAGCTACGGGACTAGCGGGGACTACGAGCAGTACTTC
14 | . | TRBJ1-2 | . | TRBV11-2 | CASSLPGDDYGYTF | TGTGCCAGCAGCCTGCCTGGAGATGACTATGGCTACACCTTC
15 | TRBD2 | TRBJ2-7 | . | TRBV5-4 | CASSSNLAGGSEQYF | TGTGCCAGCAGCTCGAACCTAGCGGGAGGCTCTGAGCAGTACTTC
13 | TRBD1 | TRBJ2-2 | few | TRBV5-4 | CASSLEQGAGLFF | TGTGCCAGCAGCTTGGAACAGGGGGCCGGGCTGTTTTTT
15 | . | TRBJ2-3 | . | TRBV29-1 | CSVEMGLSRTDTQYF | TGCAGCGTTGAGATGGGCCTTTCCAGGACAGATACGCAGTATTTT
14 | . | TRBJ2-5 | . | TRBV28 | CASSLGHSSETQYF | TGTGCCTCCTCCCTCGGACACTCCAGCGAGACCCAGTACTTC
13 | . | TRBJ1-1 | . | TRBV4-3 | CASSQLQGAEAFF | TGCGCCAGCAGCCAACTACAGGGAGCCGAAGCTTTCTTT
20 | . | TRBJ1-5 | . | TRBV4-2 | CASSQDPQGRFGYSNQPQHF | TGTGCCAGCAGCCAGGACCCACAGGGACGATTCGGATATAGCAATCAGCCCCAGCATTTT
16 | . | TRBJ2-7 | once | TRBV19 | CASSNPGWAGSYEQYF | TGTGCCAGTAGTAATCCAGGCTGGGCGGGTTCCTACGAGCAGTACTTC
14 | TRBD1 | TRBJ2-7 | . | TRBV27 | CASSVQGANYEQYF | TGTGCCAGCAGTGTACAGGGGGCGAACTACGAGCAGTACTTC
18 | TRBD2 | TRBJ2-7 | . | TRBV30 | CAWNGGLPGLAGTYEQYF | TGTGCCTGGAATGGGGGGCTTCCTGGACTAGCGGGAACCTACGAGCAGTACTTC
11 | . | TRBJ2-1 | . | TRBV30 | CAWSDQDEQFF | TGTGCCTGGAGTGATCAGGATGAGCAGTTCTTC
16 | TRBD2 | TRBJ2-1 | . | TRBV14 | CASSQEGTSGYNEQFF | TGTGCCAGCAGCCAAGAAGGGACTAGCGGGTACAATGAGCAGTTCTTC
15 | TRBD1 | TRBJ2-7 | . | TRBV4-2 | CASSQDGTGDGEQYF | TGTGCCAGCAGCCAAGATGGGACAGGGGATGGCGAGCAGTACTTC
15 | TRBD2 | TRBJ2-3 | once | TRBV29-1 | CSVGVAGGGIDTQYF | TGCAGCGTTGGGGTTGCGGGAGGGGGTATAGATACGCAGTATTTT
13 | TRBD2 | TRBJ2-7 | . | TRBV7-3 | CASSLAGNYEQYF | TGTGCCAGCAGCCTAGCGGGGAACTACGAGCAGTACTTC
15 | TRBD2 | TRBJ2-5 | . | TRBV25-1 | CASSEGETGGETQYF | TGTGCCAGCAGTGAAGGGGAGACGGGAGGGGAGACCCAGTACTTC
18 | . | TRBJ2-6 | . | TRBV5-1 | CASSLPPGANSGANVLTF | TGCGCCAGCAGCCTACCGCCAGGGGCGAACTCTGGGGCCAACGTCCTGACTTTC
13 | . | TRBJ2-3 | . | TRBV7-9 | CASRSTGMDTQYF | TGTGCCAGCAGGTCCACAGGGATGGATACGCAGTATTTT
15 | TRBD1 | TRBJ2-2 | . | TRBV28 | CASSVPGQGTGELFF | TGTGCCAGCAGCGTCCCGGGACAGGGGACCGGGGAGCTGTTTTTT
15 | . | TRBJ1-5 | few | TRBV6-6 | CASRPGRYSNQPQHF | TGTGCCAGCAGACCTGGTCGCTATAGCAATCAGCCCCAGCATTTT
15 | TRBD1 | TRBJ1-1 | . | TRBV18 | CASSLIDRVVTEAFF | TGTGCCAGCTCACTAATAGACAGGGTTGTTACGGAAGCTTTCTTT
14 | . | TRBJ2-7 | . | TRBV5-1 | CASNPGSVGYEQYF | TGCGCCAGCAACCCGGGTAGCGTGGGATACGAGCAGTACTTC
13 | . | TRBJ2-7 | . | TRBV11-2 | CASSSYTGLEQYF | TGTGCCAGCAGCTCCTATACAGGGCTGGAGCAGTACTTC
16 | . | TRBJ1-5 | . | TRBV19 | CASTPWEGDSNQPQHF | TGTGCCAGTACCCCCTGGGAGGGGGATAGCAATCAGCCCCAGCATTTT
15 | TRBD2 | TRBJ2-7 | . | TRBV2 | CASKFAGERPNEQYF | TGTGCCAGCAAGTTTGCGGGAGAGAGGCCTAACGAGCAGTACTTC
13 | . | TRBJ2-7 | . | TRBV10-3 | CAISSVPYYEQYF | TGTGCCATCAGCTCCGTACCCTACTACGAGCAGTACTTC
14 | . | TRBJ1-1 | . | TRBV4-1 | CASSQGQGNTEAFF | TGCGCCAGCAGCCAAGGGCAGGGGAACACTGAAGCTTTCTTT
16 | . | TRBJ2-6 | . | TRBV6-4 | CASSDSGGSGANVLTF | TGTGCCAGCAGTGACTCTGGAGGCTCCGGGGCCAACGTCCTGACTTTC
14 | . | TRBJ1-2 | . | TRBV7-9 | CASSLALANYGYTF | TGTGCCAGCAGCTTAGCCTTAGCTAACTATGGCTACACCTTC
15 | . | TRBJ1-4 | . | TRBV4-1 | CASSEEETGGEKLFF | TGCGCCAGCAGCGAAGAGGAGACCGGGGGTGAAAAACTGTTTTTT
14 | TRBD1 | TRBJ2-5 | . | TRBV6-6 | CASVRTGSQETQYF | TGTGCCAGCGTTCGGACAGGGAGCCAAGAGACCCAGTACTTC
13 | . | TRBJ1-1 | once | TRBV28 | CASIYRGSTEAFF | TGTGCCAGCATTTATAGGGGCTCGACTGAAGCTTTCTTT
17 | TRBD1 | TRBJ1-2 | . | TRBV19 | CASRPTVGGDRAYGYTF | TGTGCCAGTAGGCCGACAGTTGGGGGGGACAGGGCCTATGGCTACACCTTC
16 | TRBD1 | TRBJ1-5 | . | TRBV6-6 | CASSTGTAYSNQPQHF | TGTGCCAGCAGCACCGGGACAGCCTATAGCAATCAGCCCCAGCATTTT
14 | . | TRBJ1-4 | once | TRBV30 | CAWSFGGTPSKLFF | TGTGCCTGGAGTTTCGGGGGGACACCGAGTAAACTGTTTTTT